This TCR beta chain comes out of a study of blood T cell repertoires in COVID-19 (dated by TCRdb to the early 2020s). In the study overall: Samples from collaborators originated in the United States, Italy and Spain and spanned both the acute and convalescent phases of COVID-19. A freely available public database, intended as a resource for researchers studying the immune response to SARS-CoV-2, is where the repertoires were released. The samples were drawn from two sources: the first 160 participants of the ongoing ImmuneRACE study, and 950 to 1,500 subjects contributed by 6 global collaborators. Where available, HLA class I and class II types were taken from metadata supplied by the sample provider and were not determined by assay-based typing. The dataset comprised deeply sampled blood TCRbeta repertoires from subjects exposed to, actively infected with, or recovered from COVID-19. Sample metadata almost always included a de-identified subject ID, COVID-19 status, age in years and sex. The prospective study material was composed of cDNA or gDNA derived from T cells, B-cell-depleted T cells, or PBMCs. Broader findings and caveats from the paper: The amount of clinical and demographic metadata varied by source and participant and was provided uncurated.

For CDR1 and CDR2, the germline V gene lists MGHRA and YSYEKL. The CDR3 starts with the cysteine, ends with the phenylalanine, and has 17 residues. Here the CDR3 DNA is all that survives: 51 bases in frame from base 1. V loses 3 bases at its end and J loses 4 bases; junction bases beyond the gene matches: 15. TCRbeta CDR3 regions were amplified from genomic DNA using the immunoSEQ Assay, a bias-controlled multiplex PCR. The authors' analysis ran thus. Nucleated cell counts per sample were estimated from amplification of reference gene primers within the assay. To quantify the absolute abundance of each unique TCRbeta CDR3 rearrangement, sequence reads were collapsed and filtered. For each sample, productive Simpson clonality was calculated as the square root of Simpson's diversity index over productive rearrangements. TCRdb provides this immuneACCESS table in a form limited to in-frame rearrangements. Some clones are lacking; in checked studies, under half of them reflect an unresolved V gene, and why the rest are absent is not known. V, J and clone size are those of that table, while D and trimming were read from the DNA. This sample gives approximately 190,000 clones in total; around 83% of them show up just once. Together, the top ten hold approximately 6.1% of the sample.

Collaborating institutions collected whole blood in K2EDTA tubes following their own protocols. For TCRbeta analysis, collaborators shipped samples in one of three forms: frozen whole blood, isolated PBMCs, or DNA extracted from either of those sample types. This clone was picked up many times. The antigen it recognizes is unknown. Base qualities are not recorded, but no much larger clone differs from it by a single base. The sequence was obtained from a woman between 40 and 55 years old with acute or convalescent COVID-19. This chain is built from TRBV4-1 and TRBJ2-7; TRBD1 fits 7 bases in the junction. Source material: peripheral blood. This receptor has the CDR3 CASSQNLGQFWAYEQYF. In nucleotide form, the sequence is TGCGCCAGCAGCCAGAACTTGGGACAGTTTTGGGCTTACGAGCAGTACTTC.